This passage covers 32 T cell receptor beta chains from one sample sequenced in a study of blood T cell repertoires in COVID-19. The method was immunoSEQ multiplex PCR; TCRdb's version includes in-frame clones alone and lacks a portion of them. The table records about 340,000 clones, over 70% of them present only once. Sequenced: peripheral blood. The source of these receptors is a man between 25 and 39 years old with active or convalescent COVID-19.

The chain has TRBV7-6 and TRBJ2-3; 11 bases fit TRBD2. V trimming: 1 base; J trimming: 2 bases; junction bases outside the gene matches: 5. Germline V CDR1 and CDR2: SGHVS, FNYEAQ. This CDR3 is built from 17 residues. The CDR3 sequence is CASSLGASGGTTDTQYF. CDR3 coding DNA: TGTGCCAGCAGCTTAGGGGCTAGCGGGGGGACCACAGATACGCAGTATTTT.

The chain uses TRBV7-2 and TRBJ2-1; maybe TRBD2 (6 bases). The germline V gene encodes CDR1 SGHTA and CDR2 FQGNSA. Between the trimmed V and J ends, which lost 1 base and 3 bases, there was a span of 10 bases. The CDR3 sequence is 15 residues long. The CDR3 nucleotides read TGTGCCAGCAGCTTAGGGGACTCACACTACAATGAGCAGTTCTTC. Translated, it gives CASSLGDSHYNEQFF.

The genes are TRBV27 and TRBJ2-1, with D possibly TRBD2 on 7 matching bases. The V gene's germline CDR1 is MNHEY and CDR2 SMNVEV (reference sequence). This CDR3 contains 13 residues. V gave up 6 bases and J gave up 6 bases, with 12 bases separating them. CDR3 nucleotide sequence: TGTGCCAGCAGCGGGGGGCGAAGCAATGAGCAGTTCTTC. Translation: CASSGGRSNEQFF.

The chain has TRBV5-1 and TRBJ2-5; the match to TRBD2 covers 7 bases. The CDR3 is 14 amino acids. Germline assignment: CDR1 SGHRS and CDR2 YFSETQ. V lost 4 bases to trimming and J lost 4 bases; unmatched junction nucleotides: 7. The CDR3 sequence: CASSVGLGIETQYF. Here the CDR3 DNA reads TGCGCCAGCAGCGTCGGACTAGGGATAGAGACCCAGTACTTC.

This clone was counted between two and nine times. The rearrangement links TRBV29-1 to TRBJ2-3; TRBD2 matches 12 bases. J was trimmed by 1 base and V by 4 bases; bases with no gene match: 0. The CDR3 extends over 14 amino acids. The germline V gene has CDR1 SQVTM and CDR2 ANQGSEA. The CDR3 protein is CSVGLAGGTDTQYF. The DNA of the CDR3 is TGCAGCGTTGGACTAGCGGGAGGCACAGATACGCAGTATTTT.

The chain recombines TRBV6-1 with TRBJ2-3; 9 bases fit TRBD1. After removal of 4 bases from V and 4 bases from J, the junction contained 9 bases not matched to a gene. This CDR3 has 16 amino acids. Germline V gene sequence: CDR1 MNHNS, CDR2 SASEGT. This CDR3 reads CASSAEGQGTPDTQYF. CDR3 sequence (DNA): TGTGCCAGCAGTGCGGAGGGACAGGGTACCCCAGATACGCAGTATTTT.

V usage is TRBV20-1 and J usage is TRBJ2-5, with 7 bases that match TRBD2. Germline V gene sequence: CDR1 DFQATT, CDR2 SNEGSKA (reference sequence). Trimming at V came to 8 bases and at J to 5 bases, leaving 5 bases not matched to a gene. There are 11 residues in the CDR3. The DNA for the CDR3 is TGCAGTCGGGGAGGGAGGGAGACCCAGTACTTC. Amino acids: CSRGGRETQYF.

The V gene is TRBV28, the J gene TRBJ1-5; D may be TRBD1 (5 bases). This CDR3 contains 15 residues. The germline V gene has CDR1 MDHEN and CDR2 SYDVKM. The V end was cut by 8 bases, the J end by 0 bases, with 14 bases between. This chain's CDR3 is CASRNPGNSNQPQHF. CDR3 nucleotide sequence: TGTGCCAGCCGAAATCCAGGGAATAGCAATCAGCCCCAGCATTTT.

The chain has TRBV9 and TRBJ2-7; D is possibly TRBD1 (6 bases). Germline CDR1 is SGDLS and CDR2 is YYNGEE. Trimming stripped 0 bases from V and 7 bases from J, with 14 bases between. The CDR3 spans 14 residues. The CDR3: CASSVGLTGHEQYF. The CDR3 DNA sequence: TGTGCCAGCAGCGTAGGGTTAACGGGACATGAGCAGTACTTC.

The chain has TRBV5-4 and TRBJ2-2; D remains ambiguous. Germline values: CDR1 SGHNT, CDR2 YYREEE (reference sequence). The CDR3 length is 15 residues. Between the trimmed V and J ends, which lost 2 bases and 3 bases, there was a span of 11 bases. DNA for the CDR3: TGTGCCAGCAGCTTTGGGCCCCTTCACACCGGGGAGCTGTTTTTT. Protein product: CASSFGPLHTGELFF.

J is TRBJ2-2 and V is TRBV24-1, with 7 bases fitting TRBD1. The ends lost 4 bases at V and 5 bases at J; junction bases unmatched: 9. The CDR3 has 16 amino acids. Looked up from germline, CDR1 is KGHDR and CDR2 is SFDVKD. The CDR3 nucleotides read TGTGCCACCAGTGAGTCCAGGGGGATGGGGACCGGGGAGCTGTTTTTT. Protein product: CATSESRGMGTGELFF.

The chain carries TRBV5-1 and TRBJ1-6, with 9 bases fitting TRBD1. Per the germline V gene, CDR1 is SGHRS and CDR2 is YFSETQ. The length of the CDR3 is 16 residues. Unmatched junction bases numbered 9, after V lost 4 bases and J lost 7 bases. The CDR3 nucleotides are TGCGCCAGCAGCCTACAGGGGGCGGAGGGGAATTCACCCCTCCACTTT. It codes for CASSLQGAEGNSPLHF.

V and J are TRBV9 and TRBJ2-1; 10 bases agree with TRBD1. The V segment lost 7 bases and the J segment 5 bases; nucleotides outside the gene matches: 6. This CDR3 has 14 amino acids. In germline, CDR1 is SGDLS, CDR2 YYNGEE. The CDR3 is CASPGQGPNNEQFF. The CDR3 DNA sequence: TGTGCCAGCCCGGGACAGGGGCCTAACAATGAGCAGTTCTTC.

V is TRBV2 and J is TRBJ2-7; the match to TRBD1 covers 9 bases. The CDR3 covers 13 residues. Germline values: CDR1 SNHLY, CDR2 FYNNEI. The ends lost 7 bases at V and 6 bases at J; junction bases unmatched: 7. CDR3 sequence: CASIWTGEGEQYF. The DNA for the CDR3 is TGTGCCAGCATTTGGACAGGGGAAGGCGAGCAGTACTTC.

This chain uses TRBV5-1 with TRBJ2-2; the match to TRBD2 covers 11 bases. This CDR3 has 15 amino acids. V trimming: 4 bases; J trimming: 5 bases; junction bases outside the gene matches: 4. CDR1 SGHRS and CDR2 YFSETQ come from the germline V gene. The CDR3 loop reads CASSPRTSGTGELFF. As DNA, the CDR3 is TGCGCCAGCAGCCCCCGGACTAGCGGGACCGGGGAGCTGTTTTTT.

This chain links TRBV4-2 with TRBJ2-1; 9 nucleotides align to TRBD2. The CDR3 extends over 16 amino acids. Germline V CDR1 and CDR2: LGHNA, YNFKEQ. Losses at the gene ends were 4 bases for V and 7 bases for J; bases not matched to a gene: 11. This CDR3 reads CASSPSGTSYRNEQFF. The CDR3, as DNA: TGTGCCAGCAGCCCATCCGGGACTAGCTATAGGAATGAGCAGTTCTTC.

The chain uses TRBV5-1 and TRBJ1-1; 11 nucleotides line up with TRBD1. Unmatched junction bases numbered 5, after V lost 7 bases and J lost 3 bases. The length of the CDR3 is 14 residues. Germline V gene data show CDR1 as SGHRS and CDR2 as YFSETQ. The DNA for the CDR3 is TGCGCCAGCCACCGGGACAGGGGGGACACTGAAGCTTTCTTT. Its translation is CASHRDRGDTEAFF.

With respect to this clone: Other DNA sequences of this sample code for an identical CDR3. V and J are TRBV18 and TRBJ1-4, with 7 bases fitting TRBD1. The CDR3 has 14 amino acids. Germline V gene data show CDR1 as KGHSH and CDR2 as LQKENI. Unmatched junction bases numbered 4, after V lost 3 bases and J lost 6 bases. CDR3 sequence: CASSPGQGDEKLFF. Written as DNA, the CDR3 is TGTGCCAGCTCACCGGGGCAGGGGGATGAAAAACTGTTTTTT.

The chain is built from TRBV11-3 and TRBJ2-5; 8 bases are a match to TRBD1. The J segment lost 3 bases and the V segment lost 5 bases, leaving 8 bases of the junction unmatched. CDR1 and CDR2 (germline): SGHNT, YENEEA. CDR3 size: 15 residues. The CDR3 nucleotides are TGTGCCAGCAGCAGAGGACAGGGCCAAAAAGAGACCCAGTACTTC. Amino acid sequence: CASSRGQGQKETQYF.

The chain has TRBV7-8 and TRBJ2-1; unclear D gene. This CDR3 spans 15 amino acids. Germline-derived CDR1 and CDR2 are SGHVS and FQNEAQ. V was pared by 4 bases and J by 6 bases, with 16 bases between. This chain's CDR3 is CASSSAGEVVNEQFF. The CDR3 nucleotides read TGTGCCAGCAGCTCTGCCGGTGAGGTAGTCAATGAGCAGTTCTTC.

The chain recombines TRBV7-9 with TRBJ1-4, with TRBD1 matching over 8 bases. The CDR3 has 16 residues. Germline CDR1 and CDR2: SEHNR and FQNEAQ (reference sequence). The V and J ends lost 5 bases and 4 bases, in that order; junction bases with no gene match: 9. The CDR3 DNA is TGTGCCAGCAGCCTTCTTCGGACAGGGCTTAATGAAAAACTGTTTTTT. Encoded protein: CASSLLRTGLNEKLFF.

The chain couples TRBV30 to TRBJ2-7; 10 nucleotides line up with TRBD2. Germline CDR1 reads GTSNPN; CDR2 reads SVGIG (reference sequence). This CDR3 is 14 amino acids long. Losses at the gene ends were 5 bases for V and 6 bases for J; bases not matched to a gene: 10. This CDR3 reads CAWGSGLAVSEQYF. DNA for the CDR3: TGTGCCTGGGGTTCCGGACTAGCGGTAAGCGAGCAGTACTTC.

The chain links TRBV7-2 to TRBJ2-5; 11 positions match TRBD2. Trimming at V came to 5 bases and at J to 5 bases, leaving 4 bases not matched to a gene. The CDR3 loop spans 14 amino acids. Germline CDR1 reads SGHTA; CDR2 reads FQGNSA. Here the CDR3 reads CASSPGLAVETQYF. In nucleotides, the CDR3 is TGTGCCAGCAGCCCGGGACTAGCGGTGGAGACCCAGTACTTC.

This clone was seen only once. This chain's CDR3 is CATSESGTLDTQYF. In DNA, the CDR3 is TGTGCCACCAGTGAATCCGGGACTTTAGATACGCAGTATTTT. V usage is TRBV24-1 and J usage is TRBJ2-3, with D perhaps matching TRBD2 (6 bases). The germline V gene encodes CDR1 KGHDR and CDR2 SFDVKD. The CDR3 spans 14 residues. Trimming stripped 4 bases from V and 5 bases from J, with 12 bases between.

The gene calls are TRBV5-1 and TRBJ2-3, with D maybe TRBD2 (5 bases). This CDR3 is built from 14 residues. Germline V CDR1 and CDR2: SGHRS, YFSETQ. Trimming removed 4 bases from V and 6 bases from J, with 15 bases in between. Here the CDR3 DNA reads TGCGCCAGCAGCGCGTCTAGCCCCAGGGATACGCAGTATTTT. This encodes CASSASSPRDTQYF.

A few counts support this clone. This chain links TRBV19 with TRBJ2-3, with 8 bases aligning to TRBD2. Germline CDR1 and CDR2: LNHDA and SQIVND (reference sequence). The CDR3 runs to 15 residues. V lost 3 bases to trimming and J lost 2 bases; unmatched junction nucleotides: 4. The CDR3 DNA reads TGTGCCAGTAGTATGATAGCGGGGACCACAGATACGCAGTATTTT. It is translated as CASSMIAGTTDTQYF.

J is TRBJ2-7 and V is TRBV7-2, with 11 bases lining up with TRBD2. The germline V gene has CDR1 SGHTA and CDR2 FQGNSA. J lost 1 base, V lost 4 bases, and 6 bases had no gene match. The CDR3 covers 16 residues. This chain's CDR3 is CASSSRLAGLSYEQYF. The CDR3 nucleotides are TGTGCCAGCAGCTCCCGACTAGCGGGATTATCCTACGAGCAGTACTTC. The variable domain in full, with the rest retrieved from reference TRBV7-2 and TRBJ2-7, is GAGVSQSPSNKVTEKGKDVELRCDPISGHTALYWYRQSLGQGLEFLIYFQGNSAPDKSGLPSDRFSAERTGGSVSTLTIQRTQQEDSAVYLCASSSRLAGLSYEQYFGPGTRLTVT.

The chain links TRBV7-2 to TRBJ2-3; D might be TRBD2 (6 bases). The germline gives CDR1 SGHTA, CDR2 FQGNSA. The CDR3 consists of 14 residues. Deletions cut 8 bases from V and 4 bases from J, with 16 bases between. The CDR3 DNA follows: TGTGCCAGCGGCCGTCCGACTAGTCCAGATACGCAGTATTTT. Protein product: CASGRPTSPDTQYF.

CDR3 DNA sequence: TGTGCCACCAGCAGAGAAAGGGGCGGGAGGGATTTCTCCTACGAGCAGTACTTC. It yields the protein CATSRERGGRDFSYEQYF. The V call is TRBV15, the J call TRBJ2-7; 9 bases are a match to TRBD2. This CDR3 region has 18 residues. Per the germline V gene, CDR1 is LNHNV and CDR2 is YYDKDF (reference sequence). V shed 0 bases, J shed 0 bases, and the junction held 9 bases outside the gene matches.

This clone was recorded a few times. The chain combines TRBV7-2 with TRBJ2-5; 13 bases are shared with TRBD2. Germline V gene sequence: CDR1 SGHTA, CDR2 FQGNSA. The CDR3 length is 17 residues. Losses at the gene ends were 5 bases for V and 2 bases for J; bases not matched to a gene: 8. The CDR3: CASSPLGTSGAQETQYF. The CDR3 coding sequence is TGTGCCAGCAGCCCCCTGGGGACTAGCGGGGCGCAAGAGACCCAGTACTTC.

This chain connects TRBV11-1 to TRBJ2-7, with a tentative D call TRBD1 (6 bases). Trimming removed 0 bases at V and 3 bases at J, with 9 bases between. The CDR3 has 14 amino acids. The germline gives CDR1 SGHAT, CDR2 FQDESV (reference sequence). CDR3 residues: CASSLAGTFYEQYF. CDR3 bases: TGTGCCAGCAGCTTAGCTGGGACATTCTACGAGCAGTACTTC.

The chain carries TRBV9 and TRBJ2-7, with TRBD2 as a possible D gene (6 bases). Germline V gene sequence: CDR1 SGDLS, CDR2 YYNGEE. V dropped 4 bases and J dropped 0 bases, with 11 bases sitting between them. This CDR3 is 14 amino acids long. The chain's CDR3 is CASSRSGFSYEQYF. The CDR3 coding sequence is TGTGCCAGCAGCCGTAGCGGTTTCTCCTACGAGCAGTACTTC.